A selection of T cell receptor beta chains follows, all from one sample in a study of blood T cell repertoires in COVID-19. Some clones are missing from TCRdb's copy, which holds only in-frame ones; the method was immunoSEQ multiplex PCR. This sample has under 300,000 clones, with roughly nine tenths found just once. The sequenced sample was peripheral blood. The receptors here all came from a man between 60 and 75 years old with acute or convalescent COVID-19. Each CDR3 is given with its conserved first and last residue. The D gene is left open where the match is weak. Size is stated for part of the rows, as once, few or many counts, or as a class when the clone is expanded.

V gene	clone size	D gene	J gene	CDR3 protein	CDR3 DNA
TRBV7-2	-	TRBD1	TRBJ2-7	CASNRQGAYEQYF	TGTGCCAGCAACCGACAGGGGGCCTACGAGCAGTACTTC
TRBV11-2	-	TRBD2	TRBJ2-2	CASSHGLAENTGELFF	TGTGCCAGCAGCCACGGACTAGCGGAAAACACCGGGGAGCTGTTTTTT
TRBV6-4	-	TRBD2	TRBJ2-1	CASSDRSASGRKNEQFF	TGTGCCAGCAGTGACCGGTCGGCTAGCGGGAGGAAGAATGAGCAGTTCTTC
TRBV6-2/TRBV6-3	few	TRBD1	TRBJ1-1	CASSYSTGTEAFF	TGTGCCAGCAGTTACTCGACAGGGACTGAAGCTTTCTTT
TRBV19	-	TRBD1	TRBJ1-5	CASSITGVGQPQHF	TGTGCCAGTAGTATCACAGGGGTAGGTCAGCCCCAGCATTTT
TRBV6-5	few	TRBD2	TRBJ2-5	CASSYSIGTSVETQYF	TGTGCCAGCAGTTACTCGATCGGGACTAGTGTTGAGACCCAGTACTTC
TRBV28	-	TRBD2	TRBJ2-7	CASSFRSGSRYEQYF	TGTGCCAGCAGTTTTCGAAGCGGGAGTCGCTACGAGCAGTACTTC
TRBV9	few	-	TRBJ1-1	CASSQRQELTEAFF	TGTGCCAGCAGCCAGAGACAGGAACTCACTGAAGCTTTCTTT
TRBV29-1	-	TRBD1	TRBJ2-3	CSVEGGTGRTDTQYF	TGCAGCGTTGAAGGGGGGACAGGGCGGACAGATACGCAGTATTTT
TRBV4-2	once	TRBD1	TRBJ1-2	CASSQDGTGSYGYTF	TGTGCCAGCAGCCAAGACGGGACAGGGTCATATGGCTACACCTTC
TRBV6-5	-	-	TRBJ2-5	CASSYSGLQETQYF	TGTGCCAGCAGTTACTCGGGGCTCCAAGAGACCCAGTACTTC
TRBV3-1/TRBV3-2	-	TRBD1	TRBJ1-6	CASSQRDRGRDNSPLHF	TGTGCCAGCAGCCAACGGGACAGGGGGCGAGATAATTCACCCCTCCACTTT
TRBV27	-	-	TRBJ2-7	CASHEIGAGHEQYF	TGTGCCAGCCACGAGATCGGGGCGGGACACGAGCAGTACTTC
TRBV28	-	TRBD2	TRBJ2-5	CASSSLAGGGSQETQYF	TGTGCCAGCAGTTCACTAGCGGGAGGCGGGAGCCAAGAGACCCAGTACTTC
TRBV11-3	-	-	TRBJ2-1	CASSWVERSYNEQFF	TGTGCCAGCAGCTGGGTCGAGAGGTCCTACAATGAGCAGTTCTTC
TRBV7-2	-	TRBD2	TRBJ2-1	CASSPRGGHEQFF	TGTGCCAGCAGCCCTCGCGGGGGGCATGAGCAGTTCTTC
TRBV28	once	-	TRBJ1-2	CASSLGGTRGYTF	TGTGCCAGCAGTCTTGGAGGGACGCGTGGCTACACCTTC
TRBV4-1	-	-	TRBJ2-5	CASSHLEGPYQETQYF	TGCGCCAGCAGCCACCTCGAGGGCCCGTACCAAGAGACCCAGTACTTC
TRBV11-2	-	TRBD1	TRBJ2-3	CASSPTGGTDTQYF	TGTGCCAGCAGCCCGACAGGGGGCACAGATACGCAGTATTTT
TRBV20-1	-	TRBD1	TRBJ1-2	CSARGQGSYTF	TGCAGTGCTAGGGGACAGGGGAGCTACACCTTC
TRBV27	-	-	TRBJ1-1	CASSLSSGRTEAFF	TGTGCCAGCAGTTTATCTTCAGGGAGGACTGAAGCTTTCTTT
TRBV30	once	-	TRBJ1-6	CAWSRQGDNSPLHF	TGTGCCTGGAGTAGACAAGGGGATAATTCACCCCTCCACTTT
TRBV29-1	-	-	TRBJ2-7	CSVDLGKAAGKGEQYF	TGCAGCGTTGACCTAGGGAAGGCCGCGGGAAAGGGCGAGCAGTACTTC
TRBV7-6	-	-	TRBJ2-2	CASSLGRHGELFF	TGTGCCAGCAGCTTAGGGCGGCACGGGGAGCTGTTTTTT
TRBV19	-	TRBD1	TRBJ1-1	CASNPTGTNTEAFF	TGTGCCAGTAACCCGACAGGGACGAACACTGAAGCTTTCTTT
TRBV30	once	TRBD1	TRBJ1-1	CAWNNVRDRGAFF	TGTGCCTGGAATAACGTCCGGGACAGGGGAGCTTTCTTT
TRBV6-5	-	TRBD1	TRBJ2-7	CASRLGQVTEQYF	TGTGCCAGCCGCCTGGGACAGGTGACCGAGCAGTACTTC
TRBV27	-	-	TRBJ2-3	CASSFLAARTDTQYF	TGTGCCAGCAGTTTTTTAGCGGCCCGCACAGATACGCAGTATTTT
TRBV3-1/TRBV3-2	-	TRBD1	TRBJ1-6	CASSYRDRDSPLHF	TGTGCCAGCAGCTACCGGGACAGAGATTCACCCCTCCACTTT
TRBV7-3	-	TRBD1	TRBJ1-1	CASSLTPSGTGTNTEAFF	TGTGCCAGCAGCTTAACACCCTCTGGGACAGGGACGAACACTGAAGCTTTCTTT
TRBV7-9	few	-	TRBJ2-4	CASSRGSGIDAKNIQYF	TGTGCCAGCAGTCGAGGGTCCGGGATCGATGCCAAAAACATTCAGTACTTC
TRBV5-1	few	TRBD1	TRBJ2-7	CASSWSGQGKRDEQYF	TGCGCCAGCAGCTGGAGTGGACAGGGGAAAAGGGACGAGCAGTACTTC
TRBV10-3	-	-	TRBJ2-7	CAIQGNSEQYF	TGTGCCATACAGGGAAACAGCGAGCAGTACTTC
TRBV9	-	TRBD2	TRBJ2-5	CASSPGLAKSQETQYF	TGTGCCAGCAGCCCGGGACTAGCGAAGTCCCAAGAGACCCAGTACTTC
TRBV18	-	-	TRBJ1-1	CASSPSGLNTEAFF	TGTGCCAGCTCACCGTCCGGTTTGAACACTGAAGCTTTCTTT
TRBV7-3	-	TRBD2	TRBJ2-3	CASSTGLAGGFADTQYF	TGTGCCAGCAGCACGGGACTAGCGGGGGGTTTCGCAGATACGCAGTATTTT
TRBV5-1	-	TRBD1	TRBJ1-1	CASSSGTGQTEAFF	TGCGCCAGCAGCTCCGGGACAGGGCAAACTGAAGCTTTCTTT
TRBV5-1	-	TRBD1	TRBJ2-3	CASSSSGGLTDTQYF	TGCGCCAGCAGCTCTTCAGGGGGCCTCACAGATACGCAGTATTTT
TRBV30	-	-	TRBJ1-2	CAHWGRKGSNYGYTF	TGTGCCCATTGGGGCAGGAAAGGGTCTAACTATGGCTACACCTTC
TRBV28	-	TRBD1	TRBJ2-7	CASNKGAGYEQYF	TGTGCCAGCAATAAGGGGGCGGGCTACGAGCAGTACTTC
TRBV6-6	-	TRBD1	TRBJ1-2	CASSVQGAGGGYTF	TGTGCCAGCAGTGTACAGGGGGCGGGTGGAGGCTACACCTTC
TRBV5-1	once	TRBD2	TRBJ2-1	CASSLGISFGTSGRSGPNEQFF	TGCGCCAGCAGCTTGGGAATTTCATTTGGGACTAGCGGGAGGAGCGGCCCGAATGAGCAGTTCTTC
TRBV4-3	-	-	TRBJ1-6	CASSQLNPGQFNSPLHF	TGCGCCAGCAGCCAACTTAACCCGGGACAATTTAATTCACCCCTCCACTTT
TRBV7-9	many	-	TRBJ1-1	CASSGGDLNTEAFF	TGTGCCAGCAGCGGGGGGGACTTAAACACTGAAGCTTTCTTT
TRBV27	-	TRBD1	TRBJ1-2	CASSLMGQGPGDRYTF	TGTGCCAGCAGTTTAATGGGACAGGGTCCCGGGGATCGCTACACCTTC
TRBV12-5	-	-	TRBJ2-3	CASGLVHGDEYFRGTDTQYF	TGTGCTAGTGGTTTGGTACATGGAGACGAGTATTTTCGGGGCACAGATACGCAGTATTTT
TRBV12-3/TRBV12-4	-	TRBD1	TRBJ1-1	CASGDRDYEAFF	TGTGCCAGCGGGGACAGGGATTATGAAGCTTTCTTT
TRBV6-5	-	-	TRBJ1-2	CASSYTRTDGYTF	TGTGCCAGCAGTTACACACGGACAGATGGCTACACCTTC